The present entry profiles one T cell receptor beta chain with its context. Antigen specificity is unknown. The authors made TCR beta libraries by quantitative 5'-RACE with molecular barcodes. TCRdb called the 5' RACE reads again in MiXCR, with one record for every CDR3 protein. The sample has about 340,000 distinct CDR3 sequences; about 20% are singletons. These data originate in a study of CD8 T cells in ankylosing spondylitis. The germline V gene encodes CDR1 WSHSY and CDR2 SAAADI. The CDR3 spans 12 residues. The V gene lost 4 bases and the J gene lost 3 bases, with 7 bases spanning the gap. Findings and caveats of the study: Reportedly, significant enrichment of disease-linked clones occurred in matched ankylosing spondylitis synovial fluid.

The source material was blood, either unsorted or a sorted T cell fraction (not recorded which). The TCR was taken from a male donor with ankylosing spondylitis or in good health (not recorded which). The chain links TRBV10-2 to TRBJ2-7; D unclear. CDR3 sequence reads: CASSVFGYEQYF. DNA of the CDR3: TGCGCCAGCAGTGTATTCGGCTACGAGCAGTACTTC.